This TCR beta chain emerged from a study of blood T cell repertoires in COVID-19. As for the study in general: Sites in the United States, Italy and Spain provided acute and convalescent COVID-19 samples. PBMCs, B-cell-depleted T cells, or T cells were the source of the cDNA or gDNA that made up the material.

Per the original data handling: Researchers report that nucleated cell counts were estimated from reference gene primer amplification. Measured with immunoSEQ multiplex PCR; TCRdb has only the in-frame clones, and not every one. V and J calls and clone size are as listed in that table; D and trimming were resolved from the DNA. The table lists fewer than 250,000 clones, around nine tenths of them singletons. The J segment lost 9 bases and the V segment lost 7 bases, leaving 8 bases of the junction unmatched. Germline CDR1 is MNHEY and CDR2 is SVGAGI. The CDR3 sequence is 13 residues long. The sequence came from a woman in her forties with acute or convalescent COVID-19. The chain links TRBV6-5 to TRBJ1-5; 8 bases line up with TRBD1. Sequenced sample: peripheral blood. CDR3 region: CASKQGGDGPQHF. The CDR3 DNA reads as TGTGCCAGCAAACAGGGGGGAGATGGGCCCCAGCATTTT.